These 9 T cell receptor beta chains came from one sample sequenced in a study of PD-L1 blockade in urothelial cancer. The protocol was immunoSEQ multiplex PCR, while the TCRdb copy is restricted to in-frame clones and leaves out a portion. The table records 80,000 to 130,000 clones, about 89% of them present only once. Material: PBMCs, obtained around atezolizumab (anti-PD-L1) treatment. These receptors were taken from a woman at least 80 years old with urothelial cancer.

V usage is TRBV5-4 and J usage is TRBJ1-2; possibly TRBD1 for D (5 bases). Germline loops: CDR1 SGHNT, CDR2 YYREEE (reference sequence). CDR3 length equals 13 residues. The V gene lost 1 base and the J gene lost 6 bases, with 10 bases spanning the gap. CDR3 residues: CASSLIPGDGYTF. The CDR3 nucleotides are TGTGCCAGCAGCTTGATCCCGGGGGATGGCTACACCTTC.

The chain employs TRBV6-1 and TRBJ2-4; 11 nucleotides match TRBD2. CDR1 and CDR2 from the germline V gene are MNHNS and SASEGT. There are 19 residues in the CDR3. Trimming took 0 bases from V and 0 from J; bases not matched to a gene: 7. The CDR3 DNA follows: TGTGCCAGCAGTGAAGCAGGGCTAGCGGGAGGTAGAGCCAAAAACATTCAGTACTTC. It is translated as CASSEAGLAGGRAKNIQYF.

The chain recombines TRBV6-1 with TRBJ2-5; 10 bases line up with TRBD1. J gave up 4 bases and V 0 bases, and 8 bases lay outside the gene matches. Germline V gene sequence: CDR1 MNHNS, CDR2 SASEGT. The CDR3 is 17 residues long. The CDR3 loop is CASSEAPQGTGAETQYF. Here the CDR3 DNA reads TGTGCCAGCAGTGAAGCGCCCCAAGGGACAGGGGCAGAGACCCAGTACTTC.

V usage is TRBV19 and J usage is TRBJ2-3; 7 nucleotides align to TRBD2. Per the germline V gene, CDR1 is LNHDA and CDR2 is SQIVND (reference sequence). V lost 10 bases to trimming and J lost 2 bases; unmatched junction nucleotides: 9. The CDR3 spans 14 residues. The CDR3 reads CATAASGFTDTQYF. As DNA, the CDR3 is TGTGCCACCGCGGCTAGCGGATTCACAGATACGCAGTATTTT.

The chain is built from TRBV5-1 and TRBJ2-1, with 9 bases fitting TRBD2. This CDR3 has 17 residues. The V and J ends lost 3 bases and 0 bases, in that order; junction bases with no gene match: 7. CDR1 and CDR2 from the germline V gene are SGHRS and YFSETQ. CDR3: CASSWELSGSSYNEQFF. The CDR3 nucleotides read TGCGCCAGCAGCTGGGAACTTAGCGGGAGCTCCTACAATGAGCAGTTCTTC.

Written as DNA, the CDR3 is TGCGCCAGCAGTGAGTCGACTCGTGCTGAAGCTTTCTTT. As protein: CASSESTRAEAFF. The V call is TRBV10-2, the J call TRBJ1-1, with D uncertain. The CDR3 has 13 residues. In germline, CDR1 is WSHSY, CDR2 SAAADI. V was clipped by 0 bases and J by 6 bases, with 8 bases between them.

The V and J genes are TRBV6-5 and TRBJ1-1, with 7 nucleotides matching TRBD1. This CDR3 has 14 amino acids. Germline CDR1 is MNHEY and CDR2 is SVGAGI. V lost 1 base and J lost 5; bases outside the gene matches: 4. The CDR3 DNA reads TGTGCCAGCAGTTACTACAGGGGAGGTACTGAAGCTTTCTTT. Amino acid sequence: CASSYYRGGTEAFF.

J is TRBJ2-1 and V is TRBV10-3, with TRBD2 identical over 8 bases. Trimming at V came to 2 bases and at J to 4 bases, leaving 4 bases not matched to a gene. Germline V lookup: CDR1 ENHRY, CDR2 SYGVKD. The CDR3 contains 15 residues. Here the CDR3 reads CAISETSGPYNEQFF. The CDR3 DNA reads TGTGCCATCAGTGAGACTAGCGGACCTTACAATGAGCAGTTCTTC.

V gene TRBV5-1 combines with J gene TRBJ2-1; D is undetermined. V shed 0 bases and J shed 0 bases, with 10 bases lying between them. The CDR3 is 16 residues long. In germline, CDR1 is SGHRS, CDR2 YFSETQ. CDR3 sequence reads: CASSLEAVGSYNEQFF. The CDR3 DNA follows: TGCGCCAGCAGCTTGGAGGCGGTAGGCTCCTACAATGAGCAGTTCTTC. Variable domain in full (rest from reference TRBV5-1 and TRBJ2-1): KAGVTQTPRYLIKTRGQQVTLSCSPISGHRSVSWYQQTPGQGLQFLFEYFSETQRNKGNFPGRFSGRQFSNSRSEMNVSTLELGDSALYLCASSLEAVGSYNEQFFGPGTRLTVL.